This entry lists 12 T cell receptor beta chains sequenced from one sample in a study of cytomegalovirus exposure and HLA in healthy donors. Amplification used 60 Vbeta primers and 13 Jbeta primers. Assay: immunoSEQ multiplex PCR; the TCRdb copy retains only in-frame clones and omits some. There are some 62,000 clones in the sample, with 4% to 5.5% held by the top ten. The sample consisted of PBMCs. These receptor sequences come from a man aged 25 to 40 in good health and CMV-seropositive.

The CDR3 protein is CASSLYGGAGTGELFF. The CDR3 coding sequence is TGTGCCAGCAGCTTATACGGGGGGGCGGGCACCGGGGAGCTGTTTTTT. The chain combines TRBV7-2 with TRBJ2-2; 8 bases are shared with TRBD2. The junction had 6 bases not matched to a gene; V was cut back by 2 bases and J by 4 bases. This CDR3 region has 16 residues. The germline gives CDR1 SGHTA, CDR2 FQGNSA.

The V call is TRBV19, the J call TRBJ2-5, with 8 nucleotides matching TRBD1. Per germline, CDR1 LNHDA and CDR2 SQIVND (reference sequence). The ends lost 5 bases at V and 2 bases at J; junction bases unmatched: 7. The CDR3 runs 15 residues. The CDR3 reads CASSLDRVGQETQYF. CDR3 nucleotide sequence: TGTGCCAGTAGTTTGGACAGGGTCGGTCAAGAGACCCAGTACTTC. The complete variable domain, with remaining parts taken from reference TRBV19 and TRBJ2-5, reads DGGITQSPKYLFRKEGQNVTLSCEQNLNHDAMYWYRQDPGQGLRLIYYSQIVNDFQKGDIAEGYSVSREKKESFPLTVTSAQKNPTAFYLCASSLDRVGQETQYFGPGTRLLVL.

This chain connects TRBV19 to TRBJ2-2; 8 bases line up with TRBD1. The junction had 6 bases not matched to a gene; V was cut back by 5 bases and J by 1 base. CDR3 length equals 16 residues. Germline V gene lookup returns CDR1 LNHDA and CDR2 SQIVND (reference sequence). CDR3 sequence (DNA): TGTGCCAGTAGTTTTTTTGGGACAGGGAACACCGGGGAGCTGTTTTTT. It encodes CASSFFGTGNTGELFF. The full variable domain, its missing parts supplied by reference TRBV19 and TRBJ2-2, is DGGITQSPKYLFRKEGQNVTLSCEQNLNHDAMYWYRQDPGQGLRLIYYSQIVNDFQKGDIAEGYSVSREKKESFPLTVTSAQKNPTAFYLCASSFFGTGNTGELFFGEGSRLTVL.

This chain joins TRBV25-1 and TRBJ2-3; 14 bases map to TRBD2. Germline CDR1 is MGHDK and CDR2 is SYGVNS. Trimming at V came to 4 bases and at J to 4 bases, leaving 4 bases not matched to a gene. This CDR3 has 16 amino acids. The CDR3 region is CASSARLAGGPDTQYF. The CDR3 nucleotides read TGTGCCAGCAGTGCACGACTAGCGGGAGGGCCAGATACGCAGTATTTT.

CDR3 bases: TGTGCCAGCAGTGAATGGGGCCTAGGACAGGCTAACGCCTACGAGCAGTACTTC. Translated, it gives CASSEWGLGQANAYEQYF. The rearrangement links TRBV6-1 to TRBJ2-7; 7 bases line up with TRBD1. Germline CDR1 is MNHNS and CDR2 is SASEGT. V lost 2 bases to trimming and J lost 2 bases; unmatched junction nucleotides: 15. CDR3 length equals 18 residues.

The rearrangement links TRBV4-2 to TRBJ1-5; TRBD1 matches at 9 bases. Trimming at V came to 1 base and at J to 4 bases, leaving 5 bases not matched to a gene. This CDR3 is 16 amino acids long. Germline loops: CDR1 LGHNA, CDR2 YNFKEQ. CDR3 sequence (DNA): TGTGCCAGCAGCCAAGGGGACAGGGTTGGGAATCAGCCCCAGCATTTT. It translates to CASSQGDRVGNQPQHF.

This sequence joins TRBV2 and TRBJ1-5, with D unresolved. The CDR3 loop spans 16 amino acids. The germline V gene encodes CDR1 SNHLY and CDR2 FYNNEI. V gave up 1 base and J gave up 2 bases, with 12 bases separating them. The DNA of the CDR3 is TGTGCCAGCAGTGAAGGGCGGTTTTTAGGCAATCAGCCCCAGCATTTT. It translates to CASSEGRFLGNQPQHF.

The rearrangement links TRBV13 to TRBJ2-1, with TRBD2 matching 12 bases. The CDR3 is made up of 16 amino acids. Trimming at V came to 5 bases and at J to 1 base, leaving 3 bases not matched to a gene. Germline V gene sequence: CDR1 PRHDT, CDR2 FYEKMQ (reference sequence). CDR3 coding DNA: TGTGCCAGCAGCCACGGGACTAGCGGGTCCTACAATGAGCAGTTCTTC. Protein: CASSHGTSGSYNEQFF.

V and J are TRBV6-1 and TRBJ1-1; D remains ambiguous. In germline, CDR1 is MNHNS, CDR2 SASEGT. Trimming removed 8 bases from V and 1 base from J, with 5 bases in between. The CDR3 contains 11 residues. The CDR3 is CASLRNTEAFF. Written as DNA, the CDR3 is TGTGCCAGCCTGAGGAACACTGAAGCTTTCTTT.

Comments on this clone: Mismatch with germline at one junction end may stem from a read error. The chain is built from TRBV30 and TRBJ2-7; weak D call: TRBD1 (6 bases). Germline loops: CDR1 GTSNPN, CDR2 SVGIG (reference sequence). This CDR3 comprises 15 residues. As DNA, the CDR3 is TGTGCCGGGAGTCAGAGGACAGTCCTTAGGTCCGAGCAGTACTTC. This codes for CAGSQRTVLRSEQYF.

This chain joins TRBV7-9 and TRBJ1-5; D unclear. The V gene lost 8 bases and the J gene lost 9 bases, with 17 bases spanning the gap. The CDR3 loop spans 13 amino acids. Germline CDR1 reads SEHNR; CDR2 reads FQNEAQ (reference sequence). The CDR3 loop is CASPRNRSGPQHF. The CDR3 DNA reads TGTGCCAGCCCCCGGAACCGCTCGGGGCCCCAGCATTTT.

The rearrangement uses TRBV6-1 and TRBJ2-1; 7 positions match TRBD1. Germline CDR1 reads MNHNS; CDR2 reads SASEGT. The length of the CDR3 is 15 residues. The junction had 5 bases not matched to a gene; V was cut back by 1 base and J by 5 bases. CDR3 coding DNA: TGTGCCAGCAGTGAAGGGGCAGGGGGACACAATGAGCAGTTCTTC. It translates to CASSEGAGGHNEQFF.